Listed here are 14 T cell receptor beta chains from one sample, sequenced in a study of somatic mutations in cytotoxic T cells in rheumatoid arthritis. Method: immunoSEQ multiplex PCR; TCRdb's copy keeps in-frame clones and lacks some. The data show approximately 18,000 clones, about 68% seen once. Sequencing was done on a sample of CD8+ T cells sorted from blood. The receptors were sampled from a man aged 55 to 69 in good health.

This chain uses TRBV5-5 with TRBJ1-6; no clear D. V lost 5 bases to trimming and J lost 7 bases, with 10 bases between them. Looked up from germline, CDR1 is SGHKS and CDR2 is YYEKEE (reference sequence). The CDR3 is made up of 13 amino acids. The CDR3 nucleotides read TGTGCCAGCAGTCTTTGGCTCAATTCACCCCTCCACTTT. It specifies CASSLWLNSPLHF. The complete variable domain, with remaining parts taken from reference TRBV5-5 and TRBJ1-6, reads DAGVTQSPTHLIKTRGQQVTLRCSPISGHKSVSWYQQVLGQGPQFIFQYYEKEERGRGNFPDRFSARQFPNYSSELNVNALLLGDSALYLCASSLWLNSPLHFGNGTRLTVT.

The rearrangement joins TRBV19 to TRBJ2-1; D gene uncertain. Per the germline V gene, CDR1 is LNHDA and CDR2 is SQIVND (reference sequence). Trimming left V 6 bases short and J 7 bases short, with 7 bases between. This CDR3 region has 11 residues. The CDR3 region has the DNA TGTGCCAGTAGGGAGCATAATGAGCAGTTCTTC. Translated, it gives CASREHNEQFF.

This clone was detected a few times. This chain connects TRBV5-6 to TRBJ2-6; D is ambiguous. V was trimmed by 5 bases and J by 1 base, leaving 4 bases between them. The germline V gene has CDR1 SGHDT and CDR2 YYEEEE. The CDR3 has 13 residues. For the CDR3, the DNA is TGTGCCAGCAGTCGGTCTGGGGCCAACGTCCTGACTTTC. Translation: CASSRSGANVLTF.

The chain couples TRBV4-3 to TRBJ2-4, with 16 bases that match TRBD2. The CDR3 consists of 19 residues. V shed 4 bases, J shed 3 bases, and the junction held 9 bases outside the gene matches. The germline gives CDR1 LGHNA, CDR2 YSLEER. The CDR3: CASSPGLAGGPRVKNIQYF. The CDR3, as DNA: TGCGCCAGCAGCCCGGGACTAGCGGGAGGGCCTCGGGTCAAAAACATTCAGTACTTC.

CDR3 DNA sequence: TGTGCCAGCGCGGACAGGGTAGGTCAGCCCCAGCATTTT. Protein product: CASADRVGQPQHF. The rearrangement uses TRBV6-4 and TRBJ1-5, with 8 bases that match TRBD1. J gave up 6 bases and V 8 bases, and 6 bases lay outside the gene matches. The length of the CDR3 is 13 residues. Germline-derived CDR1 and CDR2 are MRHNA and SNTAGT.

This rearrangement joins TRBV27 to TRBJ2-7; 11 nucleotides line up with TRBD1. CDR3 length: 14 amino acids. V was pared by 5 bases and J by 3 bases, with 3 bases of the junction left unmatched. Germline loops: CDR1 MNHEY, CDR2 SMNVEV (reference sequence). The CDR3 spells CASSHGTGGYEQYF. CDR3 in DNA: TGTGCCAGCAGTCACGGGACAGGGGGCTACGAGCAGTACTTC.

The chain joins TRBV6-5 to TRBJ1-1, with D possibly TRBD1 on 6 matching bases. The ends were cut back, 4 bases at V and 5 bases at J, with 14 bases in the middle. The CDR3 spans 14 residues. The germline CDR1 and CDR2 sequences are MNHEY and SVGAGI. The CDR3 here is CASSFTGPRTEAFF. The CDR3 coding sequence is TGTGCCAGCAGTTTCACAGGGCCTCGGACTGAAGCTTTCTTT.

This clone was counted between two and nine times. The J gene is TRBJ2-1, the V gene TRBV7-9; 7 nucleotides agree with TRBD2. Germline assignment: CDR1 SEHNR and CDR2 FQNEAQ (reference sequence). V gave up 7 bases and J gave up 3 bases; unmatched junction bases: 9. The CDR3 spans 15 residues. CDR3 sequence (DNA): TGTGCCAGCACCCTAACAGGCGGGAGCTACAATGAGCAGTTCTTC. This sequence encodes CASTLTGGSYNEQFF.

V is TRBV7-2 and J is TRBJ2-1, with 8 nucleotides matching TRBD1. The CDR3 has 16 amino acids. Germline trimming cut 5 bases from V and 1 base from J; bases unmatched to any gene: 7. Germline V gene lookup returns CDR1 SGHTA and CDR2 FQGNSA. CDR3 residues: CASSARTGGSYNEQFF. The CDR3 DNA reads TGTGCCAGCAGCGCGCGAACAGGGGGGTCCTACAATGAGCAGTTCTTC.

The CDR3 protein is CASSFQPGTNTGELFF. The CDR3 DNA reads TGTGCCAGCAGTTTTCAGCCTGGGACTAACACCGGGGAGCTGTTTTTT. This rearrangement joins TRBV27 to TRBJ2-2; a weak D match, TRBD2 (6 bases). In germline, CDR1 is MNHEY, CDR2 SMNVEV (reference sequence). Trimming cost V 3 bases and J 2 bases, with 13 bases left between them. CDR3 size: 16 residues.

The gene calls are TRBV2 and TRBJ2-2; D uncertain. Per the germline V gene, CDR1 is SNHLY and CDR2 is FYNNEI. The CDR3 totals 13 residues. The V end lost 3 bases, the J end lost 7 bases, and 9 bases lay between the germline ends. DNA of the CDR3: TGTGCCAGCAGTGACTCCCACTTCGGGGAGCTGTTTTTT. Amino acid sequence: CASSDSHFGELFF.

The chain is built from TRBV9 and TRBJ2-1; 8 bases are shared with TRBD2. V lost 7 bases to trimming and J lost 7 bases; unmatched junction nucleotides: 19. Germline loops: CDR1 SGDLS, CDR2 YYNGEE. The CDR3 covers 17 residues. DNA for the CDR3: TGTGCCAGCGGGCACCCCGCAGCGGGAGCTTACGATAATGAGCAGTTCTTC. Translated: CASGHPAAGAYDNEQFF. Variable domain in full (rest from reference TRBV9 and TRBJ2-1): DSGVTQTPKHLITATGQRVTLRCSPRSGDLSVYWYQQSLDQGLQFLIQYYNGEERAKGNILERFSAQQFPDLHSELNLSSLELGDSALYFCASGHPAAGAYDNEQFFGPGTRLTVL.

Note on this clone: Germline is not matched at one junction end, which may reflect a read error. The genes are TRBV6-4 and TRBJ2-2; D remains ambiguous. The CDR3 has 13 residues. Looked up from germline, CDR1 is MRHNA and CDR2 is SNTAGT. For the CDR3, the DNA is TGTGCCAGCAGTTACTCCCTCCCCGGGGAGCTGTTTTTT. Protein product: CASSYSLPGELFF.

This sequence joins TRBV9 and TRBJ2-3; 8 bases align to TRBD2. Germline loops: CDR1 SGDLS, CDR2 YYNGEE. This CDR3 contains 18 residues. V shed 1 base, J shed 0 bases, and the junction held 10 bases outside the gene matches. The CDR3 DNA reads TGTGCCAGCAGCGTACTCCCCTTAGCGGGGCGAAGCACAGATACGCAGTATTTT. The encoded protein is CASSVLPLAGRSTDTQYF.